These 8 T cell receptor beta chains came from one sample sequenced in a study of T-cell reconstitution after alpha-beta-depleted transplantation in children. During its preparation, the TCRbeta library received unique molecular identifiers. A single record per CDR3 protein comes from TCRdb applying MiXCR to the PCR reads. The table records 500,000 or so distinct CDR3 sequences, 32% of them present only once. The sample in question was PBMCs from the stem cell graft donor, obtained from the stem cell graft. Receptors were obtained from a human donor who donated a stem cell graft to a child with aplastic anemia.

The CDR3 bases are TGTGCCAGCTCACCAAATGAGAGTAGGAATCAGCCCCAGCATTTT. It yields the protein CASSPNESRNQPQHF. This chain joins TRBV18 and TRBJ1-5; D ambiguous. From germline, CDR1 is KGHSH and CDR2 LQKENI. CDR3 size: 15 residues. V shed 2 bases and J shed 4 bases, with 12 bases lying between them.

The gene calls are TRBV12-3 or TRBV12-4 and TRBJ2-7; tentatively, D is TRBD2 (6 bases). The CDR3 extends over 12 amino acids. V was trimmed by 5 bases and J by 6 bases, leaving 11 bases between them. DNA of the CDR3: TGTGCCAGCAGTATCCAGGGAGGCGAGCAGTACGTC. Its translation: CASSIQGGEQYV.

The chain is built from TRBV9 and TRBJ2-3, with no clear D. The CDR3 has 16 amino acids. Germline V gives CDR1 SGDLS, CDR2 YYNGEE. V lost 7 bases and J lost 0, with 18 bases in between. Here the CDR3 DNA reads TGTGCCAGCGCTCTTTATCCAGCAGCTAGCACAGATACGCAGTATTTT. Translating gives CASALYPAASTDTQYF. Combining the CDR3 with reference TRBV9 and TRBJ2-3 gives the whole variable domain DSGVTQTPKHLITATGQRVTLRCSPRSGDLSVYWYQQSLDQGLQFLIQYYNGEERAKGNILERFSAQQFPDLHSELNLSSLELGDSALYFCASALYPAASTDTQYFGPGTRLTVL.

The chain has TRBV29-1 and TRBJ2-7; D gene uncertain. Germline CDR1 reads SQVTM; CDR2 reads ANQGSEA. V was cut by 5 bases and J by 6 bases, with 5 bases left in between. The CDR3 consists of 9 residues. CDR3 DNA sequence: TGCAGCGTTTCCCCCGAGCAGTACGTC. Its translation is CSVSPEQYV.

The chain has TRBV28 and TRBJ1-2; TRBD1 matches 7 bases. This CDR3 is 13 amino acids long. In germline, CDR1 is MDHEN, CDR2 SYDVKM. The ends lost 7 bases at V and 8 bases at J; junction bases unmatched: 10. The CDR3 DNA follows: TGTGCCAGCACCCGGACAGGTTCGCAGGGCTACACCTTC. Its translation: CASTRTGSQGYTF.

This chain links TRBV20-1 with TRBJ2-1, with 14 nucleotides matching TRBD2. V gave up 6 bases and J gave up 16 bases; unmatched junction bases: 11. CDR1 and CDR2 (germline): DFQATT, SNEGSKA (reference sequence). CDR3 length: 13 residues. CDR3 sequence (DNA): TGCAGTGCGACGGGACTAGCGGGAGCTATCGGTTTCTTC. It yields the protein CSATGLAGAIGFF.

The chain couples TRBV15 to TRBJ1-1, with D tentatively TRBD1 (6 bases). The CDR3 is 15 amino acids. In germline, CDR1 is LNHNV, CDR2 YYDKDF (reference sequence). The ends were cut back, 6 bases at V and 3 bases at J, with 17 bases in the middle. Here the CDR3 reads CATSVQGLWDTEAFF. CDR3 nucleotides: TGTGCCACCAGTGTACAGGGTCTATGGGACACTGAAGCTTTCTTT.

A few counts support this clonotype. V gene TRBV20-1 combines with J gene TRBJ1-2, with unresolved D. The CDR3 loop spans 11 amino acids. The V and J ends lost 6 bases and 6 bases respectively, with 11 bases between them. CDR1 and CDR2 (germline): DFQATT, SNEGSKA (reference sequence). In DNA, the CDR3 is TGCAGTGCCAGTACCCGTAATGGCTACACCTTC. Translating gives CSASTRNGYTF.